The present entry profiles one T cell receptor (beta chain) with its context. As originally analysed: Nucleated cell counts were estimated from reference gene primer amplification. Repertoires were generated with immunoSEQ multiplex PCR, while TCRdb's copy carries only in-frame clones and drops some. That table is the source of V, J and clone size, and D and trimming were worked out from the DNA. The sample yields tens of thousands of clones, more than 80% seen once. V lost 2 bases to trimming and J lost 4 bases; unmatched junction nucleotides: 7. The CDR3 extends over 16 amino acids. Germline CDR1 MNHNS, CDR2 SASEGT. This specimen comes from a study of blood T cell repertoires in COVID-19. Study as a whole: From the United States, Italy and Spain came samples of acute and convalescent COVID-19. Sources were T cells, B-cell-depleted T cells, or PBMCs; the material itself was cDNA or gDNA.

Sequenced material: peripheral blood. This chain joins TRBV6-1 and TRBJ2-5; TRBD2 matches at 10 bases. The TCR was taken from a man older than 75 with acute or convalescent COVID-19. CDR3 bases: TGTGCCAGCAGTGAAATAGCGGGAGGCCGGGGAGAGACCCAGTACTTC. Translated, it gives CASSEIAGGRGETQYF.